Listed here are 14 T cell receptor beta chains from one sample, sequenced in a study of regulatory T cells in long-lasting Graves disease (dated by TCRdb to the early 2020s). In light of the paper, this sample's time point label describes: newly diagnosed GD, antithyroid drugs for less than 3 months. For both TCR sequencing and RNA sequencing, RNA was extracted from PBMCs using TRIzol. The library came from multiplex PCR. The run used an Illumina HiSeq 4000. CDR3 regions were amplified by Arm-PCR with iRepertoire HTBI primers to construct TCR beta libraries. Starting from the raw public reads, TCRdb applied fastp trimming at Q25, assembled clones with MiXCR and retained in-frame beta chains. Duplicate CDR3 protein sequences are folded into a single record with the most common DNA and genes. In this sample the table shows approximately 480,000 distinct CDR3 sequences, roughly 16% of which occur a single time. The ten largest account for 10% to 15% of the sample.

The same sample was also studied in work on T cells in Graves' hyperthyroidism and ophthalmopathy.

The material was peripheral blood mononuclear cells (PBMCs), obtained at new diagnosis, from a patient treated with antithyroid drugs. The origin of the receptors is a man in his forties or fifties with Graves disease. Donor details come from another sample of the same person, matched by shared clones.

Many counts were recorded for this clonotype. The chain employs TRBV12-3 or TRBV12-4 and TRBJ2-1; 10 positions match TRBD2. This CDR3 comprises 15 residues. The junction had 7 bases not matched to a gene; V was cut back by 2 bases and J by 9 bases. CDR3: CASSLQGLAQGEQFF. The DNA of the CDR3 is TGTGCCAGCAGTTTACAGGGACTAGCGCAGGGTGAGCAGTTCTTC.

This clonotype was recorded at least ten times. The chain links TRBV4-1 to TRBJ2-5; TRBD1 agrees at 8 bases. Germline-derived CDR1 and CDR2 are MGHRA and YSYEKL. V was clipped by 3 bases and J by 4 bases; unmatched bases: 1. This CDR3 spans 13 amino acids. CDR3 nucleotides: TGCGCCAGCAGCCACGACAGGGGAGAGACCCAGTACTTC. It encodes CASSHDRGETQYF.

This clonotype was detected a few times. V is TRBV20-1 and J is TRBJ2-7; 12 nucleotides agree with TRBD1. Germline CDR1 DFQATT, CDR2 SNEGSKA (reference sequence). CDR3 length: 14 residues. The CDR3 DNA is TGCAGCGTAGCCCGGGACAGGGGGCCCTACGAGCAGTACTTC. The encoded protein is CSVARDRGPYEQYF.

This clonotype showed up just a few times. The rearrangement links TRBV29-1 to TRBJ2-5; D gene uncertain. This CDR3 region has 13 residues. The V gene's germline CDR1 is SQVTM and CDR2 ANQGSEA. Between the trimmed V and J ends, which lost 6 bases and 5 bases, there was a span of 16 bases. CDR3 nucleotide sequence: TGCAGCGTAACACCTAGGTTCGGGGAGACCCAGTACTTC. Protein product: CSVTPRFGETQYF.

This clonotype was recorded at least ten times. This chain joins TRBV12-3 or TRBV12-4 and TRBJ2-1; 7 bases are a match to TRBD1. The V gene end was trimmed by 1 base and the J gene end by 4 bases; junction bases not matched to a gene: 4. This CDR3 region has 15 residues. In DNA, the CDR3 is TGTGCCAGCAGTTTAGAGACAGGGACATACAATGAGCAGTTCTTC. It codes for CASSLETGTYNEQFF.

This clonotype has ten or more counts. The rearrangement joins TRBV7-9 to TRBJ2-1; D call uncertain. The V gene lost 4 bases and the J gene lost 7 bases, with 8 bases spanning the gap. This CDR3 is 12 amino acids long. Per germline, CDR1 SEHNR and CDR2 FQNEAQ (reference sequence). The CDR3 DNA follows: TGTGCCAGCAGCTACGGCCCTAATGAGCAGTTCTTC. As protein: CASSYGPNEQFF.

The chain combines TRBV7-2 with TRBJ1-2; D unclear. The V and J ends lost 1 base and 5 bases respectively, with 11 bases between them. This CDR3 has 14 amino acids. The germline V gene encodes CDR1 SGHTA and CDR2 FQGNSA. This chain's CDR3 is CASSLGSTPYGYTF. Written as DNA, the CDR3 is TGTGCCAGCAGCTTAGGCTCGACGCCATATGGCTACACCTTC.

This clonotype was recorded many times. The rearrangement uses TRBV28 and TRBJ2-5; TRBD1 aligns across 9 bases. CDR1 is MDHEN, CDR2 SYDVKM, per germline. This CDR3 spans 16 amino acids. V was clipped by 5 bases and J by 2 bases; unmatched bases: 9. CDR3 in DNA: TGTGCCAGCAGTCCCACACCGGGACAGGGACAAGAGACCCAGTACTTC. Its translation is CASSPTPGQGQETQYF.

In its sample, this clonotype was seen many times. The chain employs TRBV12-5 and TRBJ2-2; TRBD2 agrees at 13 bases. The CDR3 consists of 19 residues. V gave up 4 bases and J gave up 7 bases; unmatched junction bases: 15. Germline CDR1 reads LGHNT; CDR2 reads FRNRAP. The chain's CDR3 is CASGSNLRTSGSNDGELFF. Here the CDR3 DNA reads TGTGCTAGTGGTTCCAACCTACGGACTAGCGGGAGTAATGACGGGGAGCTGTTTTTT.

This clonotype was counted ten times or more. The chain couples TRBV27 to TRBJ2-1, with 7 bases fitting TRBD2. Germline trimming cut 6 bases from V and 4 bases from J; bases unmatched to any gene: 6. Germline V gives CDR1 MNHEY, CDR2 SMNVEV (reference sequence). The CDR3 has 14 residues. As DNA, the CDR3 is TGTGCCAGCAGCCTAGGGAGGGGTTACAATGAGCAGTTCTTC. Residues: CASSLGRGYNEQFF.

Written as DNA, the CDR3 is TGTGCCAGCAGTCAACCCCTTGGGGACTCCGGGGAGCTGTTTTTT. Translating it yields CASSQPLGDSGELFF. The rearrangement uses TRBV28 and TRBJ2-2, with a possible D match to TRBD2 (6 bases). The ends were cut back, 5 bases at V and 6 bases at J, with 16 bases in the middle. The CDR3 sequence is 15 residues long. CDR1 and CDR2 from the germline V gene are MDHEN and SYDVKM.

The chain uses TRBV5-5 and TRBJ2-7, with 10 bases matching TRBD2. The CDR3 covers 15 residues. Losses at the gene ends were 0 bases for V and 4 bases for J; bases not matched to a gene: 4. Germline CDR1 and CDR2: SGHKS and YYEKEE (reference sequence). DNA of the CDR3: TGTGCCAGCAGCTTGGCGTCTAGCGGGAGTTACGAGCAGTACTTC. Translating it yields CASSLASSGSYEQYF.

This clonotype was picked up many times. In DNA, the CDR3 is TGTGCCAGCAGTCCCGTCGTTTCGGGTTTATTCGGGACCGGGGAGCTGTTTTTT. As protein: CASSPVVSGLFGTGELFF. The chain employs TRBV28 and TRBJ2-2; D uncertain. Germline CDR1 is MDHEN and CDR2 is SYDVKM. V lost 5 bases, J lost 5 bases, and 24 bases lay in between. The CDR3 extends over 18 amino acids.

This clonotype was detected only a few times. The V and J genes are TRBV7-8 and TRBJ1-4; D is unclear. The CDR3 runs to 14 residues. V shed 2 bases and J shed 7 bases, with 11 bases lying between them. Germline CDR1 reads SGHVS; CDR2 reads FQNEAQ. The CDR3 protein is CASSLSRVVEKLFF. The DNA for the CDR3 is TGTGCCAGCAGCTTAAGTAGGGTAGTTGAAAAACTGTTTTTT. The variable domain in full, completed from reference TRBV7-8 and TRBJ1-4, reads GAGVSQSPRYKVAKRGQDVALRCDPISGHVSLFWYQQALGQGPEFLTYFQNEAQLDKSGLPSDRFFAERPEGSVSTLKIQRTQQEDSAVYLCASSLSRVVEKLFFGSGTQLSVL.